Listed below are T cell receptor beta chains from one sample, sequenced in a study of PD-1 blockade in classical Hodgkin lymphoma. The data were produced by immunoSEQ multiplex PCR, yet TCRdb's version contains in-frame clones alone and is incomplete. The table includes tens of thousands of clones, less than 85% detected once. The sample was peripheral blood mononuclear cells (PBMCs), taken before the second cycle of nivolumab. Every receptor here comes from a human donor with classical Hodgkin lymphoma. The CDR3 runs from the conserved cysteine through the conserved F or W. D genes are given only for firm matches. Some rows have no size entry. The others give once, few or many, or a class for an expanded clone.

size	D	V	J	DNA	CDR3
-	-	TRBV2	TRBJ1-1	TGTGCCAGCAGTGAATTGAACACTGAAGCTTTCTTT	CASSELNTEAFF
-	-	TRBV7-6	TRBJ2-2	TGTGCCAGCAGCCCCCGATATACCGGGGAGCTGTTTTTT	CASSPRYTGELFF
-	-	TRBV6-5	TRBJ2-7	TGTGCCAGCAGTTACTTTACCAAGGGCTCCTACGAGCAGTACTTC	CASSYFTKGSYEQYF
-	-	TRBV7-6	TRBJ2-2	TGTGCCAGCAGCCTCACGCCCGGGGAGCTGTTTTTT	CASSLTPGELFF
-	-	TRBV7-2	TRBJ2-3	TGTGCCAGCAGCTCCTACGCGGGCAGCACAGATACGCAGTATTTT	CASSSYAGSTDTQYF
-	-	TRBV11-3	TRBJ2-2	TGTGCCAGCAGCTCAAAAACGCAAACCGGGGAGCTGTTTTTT	CASSSKTQTGELFF
-	-	TRBV6-5	TRBJ2-1	TGTGCCAGCAGGACAAAGCCCTCCTACAATGAGCAGTTCTTC	CASRTKPSYNEQFF
-	-	TRBV10-1	TRBJ1-2	TGCGCCAGCAGCGACGGAAACTATGGCTACACCTTC	CASSDGNYGYTF
-	-	TRBV6-1	TRBJ2-3	TGTGCCAGCAGTCCCCAGGGCGGTTACACAGATACGCAGTATTTT	CASSPQGGYTDTQYF
-	-	TRBV28	TRBJ1-1	TGTGCCAGCTTGACGGGCGATAGGGTTAACACTGAAGCTTTCTTT	CASLTGDRVNTEAFF
-	-	TRBV9	TRBJ1-5	TGTGCCAGCGGACGGGGCAATCAGCCCCAGCATTTT	CASGRGNQPQHF
-	TRBD1	TRBV5-1	TRBJ1-1	TGCGCCAGCAGCTTGGTAGGGAGGACAGGGAACACTGAAGCTTTCTTT	CASSLVGRTGNTEAFF
-	TRBD1	TRBV4-3	TRBJ1-2	TGCGCCAGCAGCCACCATGGACAGGGGGGCTATGGCTACACCTTC	CASSHHGQGGYGYTF
-	-	TRBV19	TRBJ1-1	TGTGCCAGTACCCCCCGCGACCTGGGGGGAGCTTTCTTT	CASTPRDLGGAFF
many	-	TRBV30	TRBJ1-6	TGTGCCTGGAGTGTGGGATATAATTCACCCCTCCACTTT	CAWSVGYNSPLHF
-	TRBD1	TRBV7-9	TRBJ2-7	TGTGCCAGCAGCGAGCGGGACAGGGACTCCTACGAGCAGTACTTC	CASSERDRDSYEQYF
-	-	TRBV10-3	TRBJ1-1	TGTGCCATCAGGGGGAACACTGAAGCTTTCTTT	CAIRGNTEAFF
once	TRBD1	TRBV2	TRBJ1-1	TGTGCCAGCAGTCAAGACAGGGGGTATACTGAAGCTTTCTTT	CASSQDRGYTEAFF
-	TRBD2	TRBV10-3	TRBJ2-3	TGTGCCATCAGTGAGTCTAAGGAGCGGGACCTGAGCACAGATACGCAGTATTTT	CAISESKERDLSTDTQYF
few	-	TRBV5-1	TRBJ1-2	TGCGCCAGCAGCGGGGCGAGTAACTATGGCTACACCTTC	CASSGASNYGYTF
-	-	TRBV28	TRBJ1-2	TGTGCCAGCAGTCTTGATCATTTTGGGGGCTACACCTTC	CASSLDHFGGYTF
-	-	TRBV7-9	TRBJ1-2	TGTGCCAGCAGCCCGTCGATCGGGGTTAGGGGCTACACCTTC	CASSPSIGVRGYTF
-	TRBD1	TRBV6-5	TRBJ1-1	TGTGCCAGCAGCCGCGACAGGGGGGACACTGAAGCTTTCTTT	CASSRDRGDTEAFF
few	-	TRBV7-2	TRBJ2-1	TGTGCCAGCAGCTTCCCCCCCTTGCAGGAGCAGTTCTTC	CASSFPPLQEQFF
-	TRBD1	TRBV14	TRBJ1-1	TGTGCCAGCAGCCCCCTCGACGTGGGAGGGGGCGTGAACACTGAAGCTTTCTTT	CASSPLDVGGGVNTEAFF
-	-	TRBV11-3	TRBJ2-1	TGTGCCAGCACTAGGGCCCACAATGAGCAGTTCTTC	CASTRAHNEQFF
-	-	TRBV9	TRBJ1-1	TGTGCCAGCAGCGCGCCTAGAAATACGGGGAAGGACACTGAAGCTTTCTTT	CASSAPRNTGKDTEAFF
-	TRBD1	TRBV10-2	TRBJ1-6	TGCGCCAGCACCCGGGACAGGCGTAATTCACCCCTCCACTTT	CASTRDRRNSPLHF
-	TRBD1	TRBV5-1	TRBJ2-3	TGCGCCAGCAGCAGGGACAGGGGGCAGGATACGCAGTATTTT	CASSRDRGQDTQYF
-	-	TRBV2	TRBJ1-2	TGTGCCAGCAGCCGAGGATTTCTAGGGTGGGTCTATGGCTACACCTTC	CASSRGFLGWVYGYTF
-	-	TRBV7-4	TRBJ2-7	TGTGCCAGCAGCTGGGACGCGGCCTACGAGCAGTACTTC	CASSWDAAYEQYF
-	TRBD1	TRBV9	TRBJ1-3	TGTGCCAGCAGCGGACAGGGGGCCTTCGTCTCTGGAAACACCATATATTTT	CASSGQGAFVSGNTIYF
once	-	TRBV6-4	TRBJ1-6	TGTGCCAGCAGAGAGACGGCGACTTCACCCCTCCACTTT	CASRETATSPLHF
few	TRBD1	TRBV9	TRBJ1-1	TGTGCCAGCAGCCCAATGAGGACAGGGGGGAACACTGAAGCTTTCTTT	CASSPMRTGGNTEAFF
-	-	TRBV9	TRBJ2-3	TGTGCCAGCAGCGTGAGTCACAAGCCATACACAGATACGCAGTATTTT	CASSVSHKPYTDTQYF
-	-	TRBV30	TRBJ2-5	TGTGCCTGGAGTGGGACAGTAGAGACCCAGTACTTC	CAWSGTVETQYF
-	TRBD2	TRBV5-4	TRBJ2-4	TGTGCCAGCAGCTTGGGAGGACTAGCGGGAGATCGAGCCAAAAACATTCAGTACTTC	CASSLGGLAGDRAKNIQYF
-	TRBD2	TRBV6-1	TRBJ2-1	TGTGCCAGCAGTGGACTACGGACTAGCGGGAGGGGCAATGAGCAGTTCTTC	CASSGLRTSGRGNEQFF
-	-	TRBV6-5	TRBJ1-1	TGTGCCAGCAGTTACTCCACGGGAAACACTGAAGCTTTCTTT	CASSYSTGNTEAFF
-	TRBD2	TRBV7-8	TRBJ2-3	TGTGCCAGCAGCCCGGGGGGAGGGGTAATAAGCACAGATACGCAGTATTTT	CASSPGGGVISTDTQYF
-	-	TRBV7-9	TRBJ2-2	TGTGCCAGTTTCCAAGGACAGCCACTTACCGGGGAGCTGTTTTTT	CASFQGQPLTGELFF
-	TRBD1	TRBV2	TRBJ2-1	TGTGCCAGCAGTGGACGACAGGGACCCTACAATGAGCAGTTCTTC	CASSGRQGPYNEQFF
once	TRBD1	TRBV6-6	TRBJ1-2	TGTGCCAGCACTGCGGGACAGCTCTCTTACACCTTC	CASTAGQLSYTF
-	TRBD1	TRBV19	TRBJ1-1	TGTGCCAGTAGTATAGATGCAGGGGGCGATTCAGGGACTGAAGCTTTCTTT	CASSIDAGGDSGTEAFF
-	-	TRBV5-1	TRBJ2-5	TGCGCCAGCAGCTTGGCGGGTGGACAAGAGACCCAGTACTTC	CASSLAGGQETQYF